This T cell receptor beta chain was sequenced for a study of OX40 agonist ivuxolimab in advanced cancers. Study context: At 0.01 to 10 mg/kg, ivuxolimab was administered intravenously to patients every 2 weeks.

A note on this clone: Antigen: not known.

Overall study results and limits: At 0.1 to 3.0 mg/kg and by week 6, CD4+ and CD8+ T cells in the blood had expanded clonally.

Measured with immunoSEQ multiplex PCR; TCRdb has only the in-frame clones, and not every one. The sample records about 69,000 clones, around 89% being singletons. Blood was sampled at baseline, cycle 4 day 1, and cycle 7 day 1. The CDR3 has 13 amino acids. The germline V gene has CDR1 MNHEY and CDR2 SVGAGI. The V end was cut by 5 bases, the J end by 5 bases, with 12 bases between. The sequence derives from an adult with an advanced solid tumor such as melanoma, head and neck, liver or kidney cancer. The rearrangement joins TRBV6-5 to TRBJ2-5; tentatively, D is TRBD1 or TRBD2 (7 bases each). The specimen comprised CD4+ or CD8+ T cells sorted from blood, sampled in a trial of the OX40 agonist ivuxolimab. The CDR3 region has the DNA TGTGCCAGCAGTCGACAGGGAGGGGAGACCCAGTACTTC. It translates to CASSRQGGETQYF.